The source of this T cell receptor beta chain is a study of neurological immune-mediated disorders. TCRdb redid the calling of the 5' RACE reads with MiXCR, one entry per CDR3 protein. The sample has more than 45,000 distinct CDR3 sequences; around 10% are singletons. Germline assignment: CDR1 LNHNV and CDR2 YYDKDF (reference sequence). The V segment lost 1 base and the J segment 3 bases; nucleotides outside the gene matches: 8. The CDR3 runs to 17 residues. This clonotype has at least ten counts. The source of this sequence is a man in his sixties in good health. This chain joins TRBV15 and TRBJ2-2; 7 positions agree with TRBD1. The sequenced material came from PBMCs. CDR3 region: CATSRVVGQIYTGELFF. CDR3 bases: TGTGCCACCAGCAGAGTAGTGGGACAGATTTACACCGGGGAGCTGTTTTTT.